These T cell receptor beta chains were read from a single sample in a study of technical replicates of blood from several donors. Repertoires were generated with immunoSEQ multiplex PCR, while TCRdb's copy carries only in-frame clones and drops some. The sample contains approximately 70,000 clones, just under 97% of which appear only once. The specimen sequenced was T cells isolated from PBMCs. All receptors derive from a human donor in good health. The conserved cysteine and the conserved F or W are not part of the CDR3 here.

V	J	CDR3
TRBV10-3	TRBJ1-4	AISDGMDRGREKLF
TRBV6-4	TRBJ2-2	ASSQGRNTGELF
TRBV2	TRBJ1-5	ASSPVGNNQPQH
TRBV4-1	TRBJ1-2	ASSQVAGRREGYT
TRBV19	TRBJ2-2	ASSGRTGAGELF
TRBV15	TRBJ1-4	ATSRVHGQGLSNNEKLF
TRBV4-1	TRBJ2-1	ASSQERNEQF
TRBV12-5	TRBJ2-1	ASGPDRGTYNEQF
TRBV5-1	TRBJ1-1	ASSTGQAGSNTEAF
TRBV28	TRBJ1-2	ASSLIRGGVLYGYT
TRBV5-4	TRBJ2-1	ASTDMAGGQSHEQF
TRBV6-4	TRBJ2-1	ASWEVAVQF
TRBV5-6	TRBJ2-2	ASSLGADNTGELF
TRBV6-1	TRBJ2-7	ASSEIPGGRTYEQY
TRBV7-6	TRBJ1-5	ASSFGGNQPQH
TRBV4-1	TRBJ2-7	ASSQATDRVSEQY
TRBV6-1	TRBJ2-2	ASSEGSSNTGELF
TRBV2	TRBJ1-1	ASSGGHPLEAF
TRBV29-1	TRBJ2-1	SAPGLAGSNEQF
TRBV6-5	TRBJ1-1	ASSRYPGQTQEAF
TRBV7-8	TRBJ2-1	ASSLAIAGGREVQQF
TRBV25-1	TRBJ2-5	ASSEQGAGETQY
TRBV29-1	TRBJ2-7	SVVERGSYEQY
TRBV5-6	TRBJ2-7	ASSPLRDSLYEQY
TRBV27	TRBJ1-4	ASSLGGGDEKLF
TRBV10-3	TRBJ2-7	AISLPTGKRHEQY
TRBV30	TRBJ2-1	AWSVRGGGWQF
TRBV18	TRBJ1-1	ASSPNQGARLSEAF
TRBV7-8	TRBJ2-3	ASSLVRLTDTQY
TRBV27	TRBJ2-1	ASSLSSRSYNEQF
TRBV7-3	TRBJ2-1	ASSTGTSGGYNEQF
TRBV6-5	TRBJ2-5	ASRLGGYQETQY
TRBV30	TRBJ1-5	AWSVNNQPQH
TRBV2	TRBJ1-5	ASSAGQGDNQPQH
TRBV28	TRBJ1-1	ASSLAGVRVEAF
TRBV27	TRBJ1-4	ASTGSSGEKLF
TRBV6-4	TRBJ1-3	ASTRTGSHPLSAGNTIY
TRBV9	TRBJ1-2	ASSSRPNTGSGYT
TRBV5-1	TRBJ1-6	ASSAVGSGDSPLH
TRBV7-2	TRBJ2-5	ASSLMANRGETQY
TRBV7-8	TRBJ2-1	ASSPLLAGAGNEQF
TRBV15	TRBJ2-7	ATSPGGLLYEQY
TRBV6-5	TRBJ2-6	ASSSGRTSGANVLT
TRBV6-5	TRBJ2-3	ASRASRFPDTQY
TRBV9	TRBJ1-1	ASSVATDRGTEAF
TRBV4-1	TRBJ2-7	ASSQVGLAGGSLYEQY
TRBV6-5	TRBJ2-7	ASSYSDLPLYEQY
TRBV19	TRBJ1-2	ASSINFHRGPNYGYT
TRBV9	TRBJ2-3	ASSAHSLAGGVNNTQY
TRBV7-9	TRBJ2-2	ASSFDRAVRELF
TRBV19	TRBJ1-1	ASLVNTEAF